This is a list of T cell receptor beta chains from one sample in a study of technical replicates of blood from a handful of donors. Produced via immunoSEQ multiplex PCR; TCRdb's table is partial and in-frame only. Altogether about 61,000 clones are present, about 97% being singletons, with the ten largest covering just under 0.2%. Specimen: T cells isolated from PBMCs. The source of these receptors is a human donor in good health. Both conserved end residues are part of each CDR3. Fields, in order: J gene, D gene, V gene, CDR3 length, CDR3 DNA, CDR3 protein. A D gene is named only where the DNA matches it firmly.

j_gene: TRBJ2-1
d_gene: .
v_gene: TRBV19
len: 15
CDR3nt: TGTGCCAGTAGGGGTATGGCAGGGGCTTACAATGAGCAGTTCTTC
CDR3aa: CASRGMAGAYNEQFF

j_gene: TRBJ1-4
d_gene: .
v_gene: TRBV5-4
len: 13
CDR3nt: TGTGCCAGCAGCTTGTATTCCGATGAAAAACTGTTTTTT
CDR3aa: CASSLYSDEKLFF

j_gene: TRBJ2-5
d_gene: TRBD2
v_gene: TRBV9
len: 19
CDR3nt: TGTGCCAGCAGCGGGCCGGAGTCGCGGGGGGGCAGACCCCGGGAGACCCAGTACTTC
CDR3aa: CASSGPESRGGRPRETQYF

j_gene: TRBJ2-7
d_gene: TRBD2
v_gene: TRBV7-7
len: 15
CDR3nt: TGTGCCAGCAGCTTAGCGCTCGGACTAGCCTACGAGCAGTACTTC
CDR3aa: CASSLALGLAYEQYF

j_gene: TRBJ1-1
d_gene: TRBD1
v_gene: TRBV5-1
len: 14
CDR3nt: TGCGCCAGCAGTTCGATGGGGACAGGGACTGAAGCTTTCTTT
CDR3aa: CASSSMGTGTEAFF

j_gene: TRBJ1-2
d_gene: .
v_gene: TRBV28
len: 19
CDR3nt: TGTGCCAGCAGTTTAGGCCTAAGAGCCGGGGGGACAACCAAATATGGCTACACCTTC
CDR3aa: CASSLGLRAGGTTKYGYTF

j_gene: TRBJ2-3
d_gene: .
v_gene: TRBV27
len: 15
CDR3nt: TGTGCCAGCAGTTTATCCCAGCCGTGGAGAGATACGCAGTATTTT
CDR3aa: CASSLSQPWRDTQYF

j_gene: TRBJ1-5
d_gene: .
v_gene: TRBV27
len: 14
CDR3nt: TGTGCCAGCAGTTTGGCGGGGGAGAACCAGCCCCAGCATTTT
CDR3aa: CASSLAGENQPQHF

j_gene: TRBJ1-2
d_gene: .
v_gene: TRBV11-2
len: 12
CDR3nt: TGTGCCAGCAGCTTAGATCGGTTGAAGCTCGGCTTC
CDR3aa: CASSLDRLKLGF

j_gene: TRBJ1-2
d_gene: .
v_gene: TRBV5-4
len: 13
CDR3nt: TGTGCCAGCAGCGGGGTGCAGGGGTATGGCTACACCTTC
CDR3aa: CASSGVQGYGYTF